Below, one TCR beta chain is given with its context. The antigen is undetermined. Treatment indicated: some 20 received Ad26.COV2.S at low or high dose, single or two shots; several received placebo; per-sample allocation not given. Day 63 after the first injection of vaccine or placebo was the sampling time. This vaccine is an Ad26 vector that expresses the Wuhan-strain SARS-CoV-2 spike. This sample was taken from a study of Ad26.COV2.S vaccination and SARS-CoV-2 variants. Study-wide context: In the COV1001 trial, the donor was in the Ad26.COV2.S arm. Ad26.COV2.S, an intramuscular injection, was given once or twice 56 days apart.

General study findings and limits: Spike-specific TCR breadth was greater after Ad26.COV2.S than placebo.

From germline, CDR1 is SGHTA and CDR2 FQGNSA. This CDR3 contains 14 residues. The V end lost 4 bases, the J end lost 2 bases, and 9 bases lay between the germline ends. Assay: immunoSEQ multiplex PCR; the TCRdb copy retains only in-frame clones and omits some. The table records about 350,000 clones, about 87% of them present only once. This rearrangement joins TRBV7-2 to TRBJ1-5; possible D gene TRBD1, 6 bases. Sequenced here: peripheral blood, sampled in a trial of Ad26.COV2.S vaccine versus placebo. The source is a person between 18 and 65 years old who received the Ad26.COV2.S COVID-19 vaccine or a placebo. The CDR3 nucleotides read TGTGCCAGCAGCTCGAGACAGGGCAATCAGCCCCAGCATTTT. It encodes CASSSRQGNQPQHF.